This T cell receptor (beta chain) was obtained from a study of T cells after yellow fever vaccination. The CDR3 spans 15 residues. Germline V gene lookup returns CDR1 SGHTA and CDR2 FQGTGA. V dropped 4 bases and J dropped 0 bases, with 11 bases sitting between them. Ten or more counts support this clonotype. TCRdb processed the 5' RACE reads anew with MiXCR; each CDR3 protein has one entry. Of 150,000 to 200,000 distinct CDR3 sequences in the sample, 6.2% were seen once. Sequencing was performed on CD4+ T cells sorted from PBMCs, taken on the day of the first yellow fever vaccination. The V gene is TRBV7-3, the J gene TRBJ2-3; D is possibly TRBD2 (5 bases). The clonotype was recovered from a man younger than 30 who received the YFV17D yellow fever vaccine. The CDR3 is CASSSFPGSTDTQYF. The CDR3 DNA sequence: TGTGCCAGCAGCTCGTTCCCGGGGAGCACAGATACGCAGTATTTT.